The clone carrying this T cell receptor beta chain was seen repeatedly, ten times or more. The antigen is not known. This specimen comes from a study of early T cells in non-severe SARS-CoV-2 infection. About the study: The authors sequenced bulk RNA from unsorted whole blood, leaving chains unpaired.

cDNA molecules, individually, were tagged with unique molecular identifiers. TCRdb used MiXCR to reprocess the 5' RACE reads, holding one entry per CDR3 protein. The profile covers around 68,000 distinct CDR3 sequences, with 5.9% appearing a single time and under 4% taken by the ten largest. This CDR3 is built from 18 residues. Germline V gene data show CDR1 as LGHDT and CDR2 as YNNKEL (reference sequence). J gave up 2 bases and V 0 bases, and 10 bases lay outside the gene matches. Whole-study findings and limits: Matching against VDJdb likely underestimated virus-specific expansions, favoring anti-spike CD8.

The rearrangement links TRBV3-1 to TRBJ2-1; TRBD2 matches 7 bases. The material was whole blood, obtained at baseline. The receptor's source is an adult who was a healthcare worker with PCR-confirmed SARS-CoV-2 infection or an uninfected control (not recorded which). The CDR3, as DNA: TGTGCCAGCAGCCAAGAACACCTTGCTAGCGGAGCCTACAATGAGCAGTTCTTC. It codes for CASSQEHLASGAYNEQFF.